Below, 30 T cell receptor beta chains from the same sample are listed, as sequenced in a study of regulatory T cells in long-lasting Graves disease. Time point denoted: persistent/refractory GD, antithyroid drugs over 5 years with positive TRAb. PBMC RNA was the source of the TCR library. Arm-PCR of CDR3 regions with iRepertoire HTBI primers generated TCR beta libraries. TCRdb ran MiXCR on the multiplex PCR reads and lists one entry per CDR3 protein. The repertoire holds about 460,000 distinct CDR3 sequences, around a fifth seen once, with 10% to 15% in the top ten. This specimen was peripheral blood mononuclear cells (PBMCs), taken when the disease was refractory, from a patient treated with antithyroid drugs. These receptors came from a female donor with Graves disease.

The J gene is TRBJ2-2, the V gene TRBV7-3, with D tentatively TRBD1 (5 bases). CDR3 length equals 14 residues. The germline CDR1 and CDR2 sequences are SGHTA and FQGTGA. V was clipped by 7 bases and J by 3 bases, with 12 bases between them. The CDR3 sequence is CASTPDSYTGELFF. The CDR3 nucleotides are TGTGCCAGCACCCCTGACAGTTACACCGGGGAGCTGTTTTTT.

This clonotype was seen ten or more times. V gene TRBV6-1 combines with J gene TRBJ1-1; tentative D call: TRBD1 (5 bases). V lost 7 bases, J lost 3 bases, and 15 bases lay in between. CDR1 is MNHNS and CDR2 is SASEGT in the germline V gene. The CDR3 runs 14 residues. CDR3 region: CASIRDGGYTEAFF. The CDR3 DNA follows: TGTGCCAGCATCCGGGACGGAGGATACACTGAAGCTTTCTTT.

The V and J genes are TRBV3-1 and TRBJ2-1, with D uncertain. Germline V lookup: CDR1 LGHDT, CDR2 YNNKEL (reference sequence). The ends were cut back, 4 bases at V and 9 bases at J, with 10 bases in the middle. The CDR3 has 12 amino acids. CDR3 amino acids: CASSPGESEQFF. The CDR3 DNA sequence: TGTGCCAGCAGCCCCGGCGAGTCTGAGCAGTTCTTC.

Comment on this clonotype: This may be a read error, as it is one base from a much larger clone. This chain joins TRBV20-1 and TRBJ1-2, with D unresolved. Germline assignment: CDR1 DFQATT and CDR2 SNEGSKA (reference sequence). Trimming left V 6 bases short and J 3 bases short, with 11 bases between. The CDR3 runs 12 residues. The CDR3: CSAPHMDYGYTF. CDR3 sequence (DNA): TGCAGTGCGCCCCACATGGACTATGGCTACACCTTC.

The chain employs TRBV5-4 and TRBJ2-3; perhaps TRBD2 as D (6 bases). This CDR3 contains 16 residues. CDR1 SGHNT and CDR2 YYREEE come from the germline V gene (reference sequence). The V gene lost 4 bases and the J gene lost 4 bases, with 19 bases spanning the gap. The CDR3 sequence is CASSTYGGPAPDTQYF. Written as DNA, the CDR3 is TGTGCCAGCAGCACATACGGAGGGCCGGCCCCAGATACGCAGTATTTT.

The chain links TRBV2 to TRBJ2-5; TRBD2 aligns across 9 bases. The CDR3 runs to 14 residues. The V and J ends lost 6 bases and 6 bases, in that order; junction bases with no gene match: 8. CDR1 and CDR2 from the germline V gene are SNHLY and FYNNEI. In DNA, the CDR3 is TGTGCCAGCAGAGACGGGACTAGCTTTAAGACCCAGTACTTC. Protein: CASRDGTSFKTQYF.

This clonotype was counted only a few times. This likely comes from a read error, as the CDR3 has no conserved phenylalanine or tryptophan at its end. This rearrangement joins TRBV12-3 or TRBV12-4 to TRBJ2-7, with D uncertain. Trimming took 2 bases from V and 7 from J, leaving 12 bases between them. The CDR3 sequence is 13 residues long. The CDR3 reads CASSLFIGAEQYL. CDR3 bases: TGTGCCAGCAGTTTATTCATCGGAGCTGAGCAGTACCTC.

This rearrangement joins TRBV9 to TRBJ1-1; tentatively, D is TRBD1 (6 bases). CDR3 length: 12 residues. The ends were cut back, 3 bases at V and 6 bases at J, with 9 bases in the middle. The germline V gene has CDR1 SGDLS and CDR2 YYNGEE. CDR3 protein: CASSGDRSEAFF. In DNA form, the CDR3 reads TGTGCCAGCAGCGGTGACAGGTCTGAAGCTTTCTTT.

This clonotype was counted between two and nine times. The CDR3 is CASKRTESNQPQHF. CDR3 DNA sequence: TGTGCCAGCAAAAGGACAGAGTCCAATCAGCCCCAGCATTTT. V usage is TRBV12-3 or TRBV12-4 and J usage is TRBJ1-5; TRBD1 is a possible D gene (6 bases). V lost 7 bases to trimming and J lost 3 bases, with 13 bases between them. The CDR3 contains 14 residues.

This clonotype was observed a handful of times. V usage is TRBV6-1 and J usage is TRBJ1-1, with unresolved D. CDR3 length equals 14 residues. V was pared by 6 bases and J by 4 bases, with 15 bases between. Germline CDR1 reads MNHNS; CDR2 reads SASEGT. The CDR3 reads CASSRGEEGTEAFF. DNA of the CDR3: TGTGCCAGCAGCCGTGGTGAGGAGGGCACTGAAGCTTTCTTT.

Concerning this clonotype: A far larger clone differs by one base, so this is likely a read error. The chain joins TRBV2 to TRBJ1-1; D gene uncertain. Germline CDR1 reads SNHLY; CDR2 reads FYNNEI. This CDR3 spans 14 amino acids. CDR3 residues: CASSPRNGRTEASF. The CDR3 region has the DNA TGTGCCAGCAGCCCCAGGAACGGGAGGACTGAAGCTTCCTTT.

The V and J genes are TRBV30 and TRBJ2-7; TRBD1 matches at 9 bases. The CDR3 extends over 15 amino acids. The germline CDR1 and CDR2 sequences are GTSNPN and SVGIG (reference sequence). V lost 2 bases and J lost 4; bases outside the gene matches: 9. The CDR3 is CAWSPPRTGVYEQYF. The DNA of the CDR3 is TGTGCCTGGAGTCCCCCCCGGACAGGGGTTTACGAGCAGTACTTC.

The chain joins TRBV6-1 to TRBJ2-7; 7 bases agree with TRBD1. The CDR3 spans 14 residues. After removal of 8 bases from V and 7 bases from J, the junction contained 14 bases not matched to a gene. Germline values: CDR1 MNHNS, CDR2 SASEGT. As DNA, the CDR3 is TGTGCCAGCCAGACAGGGTCGGGCCTACGGGAGCAGTACTTC. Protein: CASQTGSGLREQYF.

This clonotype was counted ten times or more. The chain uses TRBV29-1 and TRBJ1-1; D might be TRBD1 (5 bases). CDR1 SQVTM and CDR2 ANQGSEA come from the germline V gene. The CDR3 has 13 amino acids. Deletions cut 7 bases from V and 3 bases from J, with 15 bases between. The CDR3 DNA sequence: TGCAGCGCGGGACTCACAGGATACACTGAAGCTTTCTTT. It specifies CSAGLTGYTEAFF.

The CDR3 sequence is CASTSGRAGNEQFF. In DNA form, the CDR3 reads TGTGCCAGCACGTCCGGGAGGGCCGGCAATGAGCAGTTCTTC. This rearrangement joins TRBV6-1 to TRBJ2-1; TRBD2 agrees at 8 bases. V lost 7 bases and J lost 6; bases outside the gene matches: 8. This CDR3 has 14 amino acids. The V gene's germline CDR1 is MNHNS and CDR2 SASEGT.

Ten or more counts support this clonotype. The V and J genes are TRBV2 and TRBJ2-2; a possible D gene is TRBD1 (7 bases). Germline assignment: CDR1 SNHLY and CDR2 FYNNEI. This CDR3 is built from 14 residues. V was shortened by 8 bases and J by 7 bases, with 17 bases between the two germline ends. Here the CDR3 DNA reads TGTGCCAGCTTCTGGACAGGAGGGTTCGGGGAGCTGTTTTTT. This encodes CASFWTGGFGELFF.

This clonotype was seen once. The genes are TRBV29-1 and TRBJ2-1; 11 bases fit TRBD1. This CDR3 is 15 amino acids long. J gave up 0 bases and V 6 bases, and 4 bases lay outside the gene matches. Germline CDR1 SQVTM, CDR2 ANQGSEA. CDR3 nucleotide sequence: TGCAGCGTGGACAGGGGGCCCAACTCCTACAATGAGCAGTTCTTC. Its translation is CSVDRGPNSYNEQFF.

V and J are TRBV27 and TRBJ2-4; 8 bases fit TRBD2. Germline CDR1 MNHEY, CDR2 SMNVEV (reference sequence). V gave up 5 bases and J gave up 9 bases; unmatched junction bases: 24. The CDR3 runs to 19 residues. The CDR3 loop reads CASSANRGGGSGGRSIQYF. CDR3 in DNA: TGTGCCAGCAGTGCGAATAGGGGGGGGGGGAGCGGGGGACGAAGCATTCAGTACTTC.

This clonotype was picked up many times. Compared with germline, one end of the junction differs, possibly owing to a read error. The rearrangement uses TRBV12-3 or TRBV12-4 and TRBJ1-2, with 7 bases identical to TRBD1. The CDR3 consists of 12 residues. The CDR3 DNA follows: TGTGCCAGCAGTCCATCGGACAGGAATGGGATCTTC. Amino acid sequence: CASSPSDRNGIF.

CDR3 residues: CASSVAQDRADYGYTF. CDR3 DNA sequence: TGTGCCAGCAGCGTAGCCCAGGACAGGGCTGACTATGGCTACACCTTC. This chain links TRBV9 with TRBJ1-2; 8 bases match TRBD1. Germline V gene lookup returns CDR1 SGDLS and CDR2 YYNGEE. This CDR3 has 16 residues. The V gene end was trimmed by 0 bases and the J gene end by 3 bases; junction bases not matched to a gene: 7.

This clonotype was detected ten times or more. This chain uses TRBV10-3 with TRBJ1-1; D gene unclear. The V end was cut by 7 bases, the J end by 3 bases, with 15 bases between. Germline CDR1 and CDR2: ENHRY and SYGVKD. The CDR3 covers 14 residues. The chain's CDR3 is CAITPGEGYTEAFF. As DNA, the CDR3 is TGTGCCATCACCCCAGGAGAGGGTTACACTGAAGCTTTCTTT.

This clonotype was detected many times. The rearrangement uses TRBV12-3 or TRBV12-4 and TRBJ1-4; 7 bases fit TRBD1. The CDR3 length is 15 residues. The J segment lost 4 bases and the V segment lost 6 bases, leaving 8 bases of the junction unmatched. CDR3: CASRYRDSLNEKLFF. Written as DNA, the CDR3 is TGTGCCAGCAGGTACCGGGACAGCCTTAATGAAAAACTGTTTTTT.

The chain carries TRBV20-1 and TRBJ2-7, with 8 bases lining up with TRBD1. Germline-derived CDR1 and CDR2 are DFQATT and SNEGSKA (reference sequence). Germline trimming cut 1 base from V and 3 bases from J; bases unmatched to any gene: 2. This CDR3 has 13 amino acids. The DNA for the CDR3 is TGCAGTGCTAGAGTCGGACAGGGCTACGAGCAGTACTTC. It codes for CSARVGQGYEQYF.

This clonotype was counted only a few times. The CDR3 DNA reads as TGTGCCAGCAGCGTAGCTCGGGGCCTTGGCTACACCTTC. Translating it yields CASSVARGLGYTF. The V gene is TRBV9, the J gene TRBJ1-2; D is possibly TRBD1 (5 bases). CDR1 is SGDLS and CDR2 is YYNGEE in the germline V gene. The CDR3 contains 13 residues. The germline V and J ends were trimmed by 0 bases and 7 bases, with 10 bases remaining between them.

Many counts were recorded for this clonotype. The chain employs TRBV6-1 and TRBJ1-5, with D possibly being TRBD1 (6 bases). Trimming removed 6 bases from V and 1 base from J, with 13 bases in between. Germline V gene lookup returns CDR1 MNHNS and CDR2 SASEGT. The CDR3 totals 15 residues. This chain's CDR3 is CASRRGGGSNQPQHF. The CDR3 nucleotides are TGTGCCAGCAGACGAGGAGGGGGAAGCAATCAGCCCCAGCATTTT.

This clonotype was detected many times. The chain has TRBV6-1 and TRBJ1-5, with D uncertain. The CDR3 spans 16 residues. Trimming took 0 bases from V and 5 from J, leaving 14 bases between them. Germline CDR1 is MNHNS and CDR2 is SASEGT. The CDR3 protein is CASSEAAGSDYQPQHF. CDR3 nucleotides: TGTGCCAGCAGTGAAGCCGCCGGGTCTGATTATCAGCCCCAGCATTTT.

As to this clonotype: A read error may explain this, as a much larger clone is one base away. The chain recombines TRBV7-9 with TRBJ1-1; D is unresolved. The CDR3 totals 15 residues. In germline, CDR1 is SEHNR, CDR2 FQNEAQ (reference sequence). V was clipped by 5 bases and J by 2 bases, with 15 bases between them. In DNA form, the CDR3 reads TGTGCCAGCAGCATCACGGCAGAGGACAACACTGAAGCTTTCTTT. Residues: CASSITAEDNTEAFF.

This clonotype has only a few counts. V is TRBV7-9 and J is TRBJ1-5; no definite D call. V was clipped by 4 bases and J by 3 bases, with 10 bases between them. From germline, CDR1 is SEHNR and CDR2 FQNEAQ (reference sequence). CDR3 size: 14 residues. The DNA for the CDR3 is TGTGCCAGCAGCTCCGGGGATACCAATCAGCCCCAGCATTTT. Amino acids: CASSSGDTNQPQHF.

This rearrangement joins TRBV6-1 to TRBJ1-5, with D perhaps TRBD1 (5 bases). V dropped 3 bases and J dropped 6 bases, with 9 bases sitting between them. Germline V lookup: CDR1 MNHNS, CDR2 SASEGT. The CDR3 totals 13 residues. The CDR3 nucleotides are TGTGCCAGCAGTGATCTGGGGCGTCAGCCCCAGCATTTT. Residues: CASSDLGRQPQHF.

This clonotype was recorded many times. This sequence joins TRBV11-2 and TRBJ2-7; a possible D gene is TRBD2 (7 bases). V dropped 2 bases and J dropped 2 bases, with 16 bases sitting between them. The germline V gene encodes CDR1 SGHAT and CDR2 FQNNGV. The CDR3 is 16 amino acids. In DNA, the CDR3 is TGTGCCAGCAGCTTAAATATGGGGGGGGCACCCTACGAGCAGTACTTC. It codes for CASSLNMGGAPYEQYF.